This paragraph covers one T cell receptor beta chain sequence. The CDR3 has 14 amino acids. Germline CDR1 is SGHTA and CDR2 is FQGNSA. Trimming removed 0 bases at V and 8 bases at J, with 11 bases between. As for time point: patch test 3, about 24 weeks after DPC sensitization. The treatment was: therapeutic diphenylcyclopropenone sensitization with weekly scalp DPC. The data belong to a study of human T cells and chemical hapten exposure. TCRdb reprocessed the RACE reads with MiXCR, giving one entry per CDR3 protein. This sample yields 90,000 to 140,000 distinct CDR3 sequences, of which less than 40% are seen a single time; around 2.7% belongs to the top ten.

The receptor's source is a man aged 40-55 years with alopecia areata. Some clones in this sample may be carry-over from other donors' samples. The chain is built from TRBV7-2 and TRBJ2-1; D remains unclear. The sequencing used whole blood, collected in connection with sensitization to the hapten diphenylcyclopropenone (DPC). The CDR3 protein is CASSLAGIIDEQFF. CDR3 in DNA: TGTGCCAGCAGCTTAGCTGGAATCATCGATGAGCAGTTCTTC.